These T cell receptor beta chains were read from a single sample in a study of T cell responses to AZD1222 COVID-19 vaccine. Libraries were prepared by immunoSEQ multiplex PCR; TCRdb keeps only in-frame clonotypes and omits some of them. The sample lists tens of thousands of clones, around 89% occurring once. Material: peripheral blood, obtained on day 0 of AZD1222 vaccination. These TCRs come from an adult in good health. CDR3s include the opening cysteine and the closing phenylalanine or tryptophan. Each record gives: CDR3 protein, CDR3 DNA, CDR3 length, clone size, V gene, J gene, D gene. The D gene is left open where the match is weak. Expanded clones get a size class; other rows say once, few or many, or leave the size out.

CDR3: CASSEGGVDTEAFF
DNA: TGCGCCAGCAGTGAAGGGGGAGTGGACACTGAAGCTTTCTTT
length: 14
size: .
V: TRBV10-2
J: TRBJ1-1
D: .

CDR3: CASSVEEGGQPQHF
DNA: TGTGCCAGCAGTGTCGAGGAAGGGGGTCAGCCCCAGCATTTT
length: 14
size: .
V: TRBV6-4
J: TRBJ1-5
D: .

CDR3: CASSAQGFLTQYF
DNA: TGTGCTAGCAGCGCTCAGGGTTTTCTCACCCAGTACTTC
length: 13
size: few
V: TRBV7-7
J: TRBJ2-5
D: .

CDR3: CASSLDRPNTEAFF
DNA: TGCGCCAGCAGCTTGGACAGGCCGAACACTGAAGCTTTCTTT
length: 14
size: .
V: TRBV5-1
J: TRBJ1-1
D: .

CDR3: CASTAINTGELFF
DNA: TGTGCCAGCACAGCGATAAACACCGGGGAGCTGTTTTTT
length: 13
size: .
V: TRBV2
J: TRBJ2-2
D: .

CDR3: CASSPGATGFRQPQHF
DNA: TGCGCCAGCAGCCCCGGTGCAACAGGGTTTCGTCAGCCCCAGCATTTT
length: 16
size: .
V: TRBV5-1
J: TRBJ1-5
D: .

CDR3: CASSRNREMAQPQHF
DNA: TGTGCCAGCAGCAGAAACAGGGAAATGGCCCAGCCCCAGCATTTT
length: 15
size: .
V: TRBV6-5
J: TRBJ1-5
D: .

CDR3: CASSGYGTGFDNSPLHF
DNA: TGCGCCAGCAGCGGGTACGGGACAGGGTTCGATAATTCACCCCTCCACTTT
length: 17
size: .
V: TRBV5-1
J: TRBJ1-6
D: TRBD1

CDR3: CASIVPSGELFF
DNA: TGTGCCAGTATCGTCCCGTCCGGGGAGCTGTTTTTT
length: 12
size: .
V: TRBV19
J: TRBJ2-2
D: .

CDR3: CASRRGGGTDTQYF
DNA: TGTGCCAGCAGACGGGGGGGCGGGACAGATACGCAGTATTTT
length: 14
size: .
V: TRBV7-2
J: TRBJ2-3
D: TRBD2

CDR3: CASSGSGGTGELFF
DNA: TGTGCCAGCAGTGGTAGCGGGGGCACCGGGGAGCTGTTTTTT
length: 14
size: .
V: TRBV6-4
J: TRBJ2-2
D: TRBD2

CDR3: CASSQDAGLPTGELFF
DNA: TGCGCCAGCAGCCAAGATGCGGGACTTCCCACCGGGGAGCTGTTTTTT
length: 16
size: .
V: TRBV4-3
J: TRBJ2-2
D: .

CDR3: CASSPPGLSYNEQFF
DNA: TGTGCCAGCAGCCCCCCGGGCCTATCCTACAATGAGCAGTTCTTC
length: 15
size: once
V: TRBV7-9
J: TRBJ2-1
D: .

CDR3: CASGGTYQETQYF
DNA: TGCGCCAGCGGGGGGACGTACCAAGAGACCCAGTACTTC
length: 13
size: .
V: TRBV10-1
J: TRBJ2-5
D: .

CDR3: CASSFSDTEAFF
DNA: TGTGCCAGCAGCTTTTCGGACACTGAAGCTTTCTTT
length: 12
size: .
V: TRBV7-9
J: TRBJ1-1
D: .

CDR3: CASSRELSYEQYF
DNA: TGTGCCAGCAGCCGGGAGCTCTCCTACGAGCAGTACTTC
length: 13
size: .
V: TRBV6-2/TRBV6-3
J: TRBJ2-7
D: .

CDR3: CASSDSFSFVGRSRTHTDTQYF
DNA: TGTGCCAGCAGCGACTCGTTCTCTTTCGTGGGTCGGAGTCGCACACACACAGATACGCAGTATTTT
length: 22
size: .
V: TRBV13
J: TRBJ2-3
D: .

CDR3: CASSLGQSYEQYF
DNA: TGTGCCAGCAGCCTGGGGCAGAGCTACGAGCAGTACTTC
length: 13
size: .
V: TRBV11-2
J: TRBJ2-7
D: .

CDR3: CASSLTKAGGSEQFF
DNA: TGTGCCAGCAGCTTAACGAAGGCGGGGGGAAGTGAGCAGTTCTTC
length: 15
size: .
V: TRBV7-3
J: TRBJ2-1
D: TRBD2

CDR3: CASSGTGLGNTEAFF
DNA: TGTGCCAGCAGCGGGACAGGGTTGGGGAACACTGAAGCTTTCTTT
length: 15
size: .
V: TRBV9
J: TRBJ1-1
D: TRBD1

CDR3: CASSVGDRPTYEQYF
DNA: TGTGCCAGCTCAGTTGGAGACAGACCAACCTACGAGCAGTACTTC
length: 15
size: .
V: TRBV18
J: TRBJ2-7
D: .

CDR3: CSVVGTASTDTQYF
DNA: TGCAGCGTTGTTGGGACAGCTAGCACAGATACGCAGTATTTT
length: 14
size: .
V: TRBV29-1
J: TRBJ2-3
D: TRBD1

CDR3: CASIKGYSNQPQHF
DNA: TGTGCCAGCATTAAAGGCTATAGCAATCAGCCCCAGCATTTT
length: 14
size: .
V: TRBV3-1/TRBV3-2
J: TRBJ1-5
D: .